These 3 T cell receptor beta chains originate from one sample sequenced in a study of T cells in localized non-small cell lung cancer. Assay: immunoSEQ multiplex PCR; the TCRdb copy retains only in-frame clones and omits some. The repertoire holds 35,000 to 40,000 clones, with over 75% as singletons. The sample in question was peripheral blood, obtained before any cancer treatment. These receptors were obtained from a male donor aged 60 or over with stage III squamous cell lung carcinoma.

As regards this clone: The sample has other DNA sequences that encode this CDR3 too. V usage is TRBV18 and J usage is TRBJ1-1; 8 bases match TRBD1. With V trimmed by 1 base and J by 5 bases, 6 bases remained unmatched. CDR1 and CDR2 (germline): KGHSH, LQKENI. The CDR3 loop spans 15 amino acids. CDR3 DNA: TGTGCCAGCTCACCACTGGGAACAGGGGGGACTGAAGCTTTCTTT. Translating it yields CASSPLGTGGTEAFF.

The genes are TRBV19 and TRBJ2-2; D may be TRBD2 (5 bases). Germline V gene data show CDR1 as LNHDA and CDR2 as SQIVND (reference sequence). The length of the CDR3 is 13 residues. V lost 3 bases, J lost 6 bases, and 8 bases lay in between. CDR3: CASSILAPGELFF. The CDR3 nucleotides read TGTGCCAGTAGTATCCTAGCTCCCGGGGAGCTGTTTTTT.

The gene calls are TRBV2 and TRBJ1-1; 11 bases are shared with TRBD1. V lost 7 bases and J lost 3; bases outside the gene matches: 7. Germline V CDR1 and CDR2: SNHLY, FYNNEI. This CDR3 has 15 residues. In DNA form, the CDR3 reads TGTGCCAGCATTAGGGACAGGGGGTTCGACACTGAAGCTTTCTTT. Its translation is CASIRDRGFDTEAFF.